The present entry profiles one T cell receptor (beta chain) with its context. RNA totalling roughly 0.5 to 1 ug underwent reverse transcription with random hexamers. From the immunoSEQ multiplex PCR reads, TCRdb called clonotypes with MiXCR, one entry per CDR3 protein. The sample shows approximately 110,000 distinct CDR3 sequences, 90% to 96% of them seen only once. The data stem from a study of CD8 T cells in Susac syndrome. This CDR3 is built from 12 residues. Germline lookup yields CDR1 SQVTM and CDR2 ANQGSEA. Trimming took 3 bases from V and 2 from J, leaving 7 bases between them. The sequenced material came from CD4+ T cells from PBMCs. The rearrangement joins TRBV29-1 to TRBJ2-5; D not resolved. This TCR was sampled from a human donor in good health. This CDR3 reads CSVDKGQETQYF. The CDR3 bases are TGCAGCGTTGACAAGGGACAAGAGACCCAGTACTTC. The variable domain in full, completed from reference TRBV29-1 and TRBJ2-5, reads SAVISQKPSRDICQRGTSLTIQCQVDSQVTMMFWYRQQPGQSLTLIATANQGSEATYESGFVIDKFPISRPNLTFSTLTVSNMSPEDSSIYLCSVDKGQETQYFGPGTRLLVL.